A selection of T cell receptor beta chains follows, all from one sample in a study of T-cell reconstitution after alpha-beta-depleted transplantation in children. TCRdb re-called the PCR reads with MiXCR, one entry per CDR3 protein. Among about 830,000 distinct CDR3 sequences, roughly 15% were seen once, and the ten largest hold around 4.5%. This specimen consisted of PBMCs, mostly from graft donor cells, obtained 360 days after TCRalphabeta/CD19-depleted stem cell transplant. Every receptor here comes from a male patient under 18 who had a stem cell transplant for acute lymphoblastic leukemia, so the T cells may come from the graft donor. Both conserved end residues are part of each CDR3. The D gene is left open where the match is weak. Some rows mark clone size as missing; the rest say once, few, many or name a class of expanded clone.

TRBD2	TRBV12-3/TRBV12-4	few	TRBJ2-5	TGTGCCAGCAGTTTACCCGGGGAGGGCCAAGAGACCCAGTACTTC	CASSLPGEGQETQYF
-	TRBV11-2	-	TRBJ2-2	TGTGCCAGCAGCCATACGGGCTGGGAGCTGTTTTTT	CASSHTGWELFF
-	TRBV7-8	few	TRBJ2-3	TGTGCCAGCAGCCCCCCCAGGTTGGGTTTAGATACGCAGTATTTT	CASSPPRLGLDTQYF
-	TRBV12-3/TRBV12-4	many	TRBJ2-5	TGTGCCAGCAGTATCCTAGAGACCCAGTACTTC	CASSILETQYF
TRBD1	TRBV19	few	TRBJ1-1	TGTGCCAGTAGTTTAACAGGGGCTCACATGAACACTGAAGCTTTCTTT	CASSLTGAHMNTEAFF
-	TRBV7-3	once	TRBJ1-2	TGTGCCAGCAGCTTAAATCCATCTGGATATGGCTACACCTTC	CASSLNPSGYGYTF
TRBD2	TRBV12-5	-	TRBJ2-7	TGTGCTAGTGGTTACGCGGGGTGGGAAAAAGCGGGAGGGCTGTACGAGCAGTACTTC	CASGYAGWEKAGGLYEQYF
-	TRBV7-8	few	TRBJ1-3	TGTGCCAGCAGCTCCCTTGGGAGGGGCAGGGGACGCCACACCATATATTTT	CASSSLGRGRGRHTIYF
TRBD1	TRBV19	few	TRBJ2-7	TGTGCCAGTAGTCGACAGGGTTACAGCTTTAGTTCCTACGAGCAGTACTTC	CASSRQGYSFSSYEQYF
-	TRBV30	-	TRBJ2-5	TGTGCCGGCATGTGGTACCAGTGGGAGACCCAGTACTTC	CAGMWYQWETQYF
-	TRBV15	-	TRBJ2-7	TGTGCCACCAGCAGAGACCGTTCACTTTACGAGCAGTACTTC	CATSRDRSLYEQYF
-	TRBV3-1	few	TRBJ2-1	TGTGCCAGCAGCCCCTCATGGGGCAATGAGCAGTTCTTC	CASSPSWGNEQFF
-	TRBV12-3/TRBV12-4	-	TRBJ2-2	TGTGCCAGCAGTTCAAACGGGGAGCTGTTTTTT	CASSSNGELFF
-	TRBV19	-	TRBJ2-3	TGTGCCAGTAGTATGGATCCGGGACTTACAGATACGCAGTATTTT	CASSMDPGLTDTQYF
-	TRBV5-1	many	TRBJ2-7	TGCGCCAGCAGCTTTGGGGGCCGTTCCTACGAGCAGTACTTC	CASSFGGRSYEQYF
-	TRBV12-3/TRBV12-4	-	TRBJ2-7	TGTGCCAGCAGTCCGCTTGCAGGGAACTACGAGCAGTACTTC	CASSPLAGNYEQYF
-	TRBV18	-	TRBJ2-7	TGTGCCAGCTCACAAGGGCTAAGGGGCGAGCAGTACTTC	CASSQGLRGEQYF
-	TRBV7-9	few	TRBJ2-2	TGTGCCTCAGAGTTAGAGGGAGACACCGGGGAGCTGTTTTTT	CASELEGDTGELFF
-	TRBV27	-	TRBJ1-6	TGTGCCAGCCGCTCCCCCATCGTTTTTTATAATTCACCCCTCCACTTT	CASRSPIVFYNSPLHF
-	TRBV5-1	few	TRBJ2-7	TGCGCCAGCAGCTTGGCCCGGGCTACTACGGAGCAGTACTTC	CASSLARATTEQYF
TRBD1	TRBV4-1	-	TRBJ2-1	TGCGCCAGCAGCCAGGGGACAGGAACCACCTACAATGAGCAGTTCTTC	CASSQGTGTTYNEQFF
TRBD2	TRBV7-6	-	TRBJ2-5	TGTGCCAGCAGCACCCCGACTAGCGGTCAAGAGACCCAGTACTTC	CASSTPTSGQETQYF
-	TRBV15	few	TRBJ1-2	TGTGCCACCAGCAGACCGGGACAAACCCTCTATGGCTACACCTTC	CATSRPGQTLYGYTF
-	TRBV6-5	once	TRBJ2-3	TGTGCCAGCAGTTGGACCGGTATAAAGTATTTT	CASSWTGIKYF
-	TRBV7-9	-	TRBJ2-3	TGTGCCAGCAGCTTAGCTCCTCAGGGTGACCCAGATACGCAGTATTTT	CASSLAPQGDPDTQYF
-	TRBV29-1	-	TRBJ2-3	TGCAGCGTTGTACGGGGAACAGATACGCAGTATTTT	CSVVRGTDTQYF
-	TRBV6-1	few	TRBJ1-3	TGTGCCAGCCGACTTCAGGCCTCTGGAAACACCATATATTTT	CASRLQASGNTIYF
TRBD1	TRBV29-1	few	TRBJ1-1	TGCAGCGGCAGGGACCGCGGGACAGCTAACACTGAAGCTTTCTTT	CSGRDRGTANTEAFF
-	TRBV28	-	TRBJ2-7	TGTGCCAGCAGTGTCCTTAGCCGTATCCACGAGCAGTACTTC	CASSVLSRIHEQYF
TRBD1	TRBV7-9	-	TRBJ1-5	TGTGCCAGCAGCTCGTGGACAGGGAGAAGGAACCAGCCCCAGCATTTT	CASSSWTGRRNQPQHF
TRBD1	TRBV5-1	-	TRBJ2-7	TGCGCCAGCAGCTTGATTGGGACAGCCCTCGGGCAGTACTTC	CASSLIGTALGQYF
-	TRBV5-1	-	TRBJ2-3	TGCGCCAGCAGCTTGTTCGGTGGCGGTTCAAGCACAGATACGCAGTATTTT	CASSLFGGGSSTDTQYF
-	TRBV5-5	-	TRBJ2-5	TGTGCCAGCAGCCCCAGGGCAGGGGCGATCTTGAAGGAGACCCAGTACTTC	CASSPRAGAILKETQYF
-	TRBV10-3	few	TRBJ2-7	TGTGCCATGGGGGGACACGAGACCTACGAGCAGTACTTC	CAMGGHETYEQYF
-	TRBV4-1	many	TRBJ2-7	TGCGCCAGCAGCCAAGATACAATGACCGAGCAGTACTTC	CASSQDTMTEQYF
-	TRBV12-3/TRBV12-4	few	TRBJ1-1	TGTGCCAGCAGTTTGTTTGGACTCGCTGAAGCTTTCTTT	CASSLFGLAEAFF
TRBD2	TRBV29-1	many	TRBJ2-7	TGCAGCGTTGAATCGGCGGGACTAGTTGGTTACGAGCAGTACTTC	CSVESAGLVGYEQYF
TRBD2	TRBV12-3/TRBV12-4	-	TRBJ2-7	TGTGCCAGCACCTCACTAGCGGGAGTCGTGATGGGACCCTACGAGCAGTACTTC	CASTSLAGVVMGPYEQYF
TRBD2	TRBV24-1	few	TRBJ2-1	TGTGCCACCAGTGATATGGGTGCTAGCGGATACCCCTACAATGAGCAGTTCTTC	CATSDMGASGYPYNEQFF
-	TRBV29-1	-	TRBJ2-7	TGCAGCGCCGCCCAGGGTGAGCAGTACTTC	CSAAQGEQYF
-	TRBV6-2/TRBV6-3	few	TRBJ2-2	TGTGCCAGCAGCCGTCGACCCGGGGAGCTGTTTTTT	CASSRRPGELFF
TRBD2	TRBV12-3/TRBV12-4	-	TRBJ2-7	TGTGCCAGCAGTTTCCGACTAGCGGCTTACGAGCAGTACTTC	CASSFRLAAYEQYF
TRBD1	TRBV5-1	-	TRBJ2-1	TGCGCCAGCAGCTTGGGGACAGGGGGCTGGAATGAGCAGTTCTTC	CASSLGTGGWNEQFF
-	TRBV6-2/TRBV6-3	-	TRBJ2-4	TGTGCCAGCAGCAGCTCCCCCGGGGGCAAAAACATTCAGTACTTC	CASSSSPGGKNIQYF
TRBD2	TRBV7-6	many	TRBJ2-2	TGTGCCAGCAGCCCCTCGGCCGGGGGGACCGGGGAGCTGTTTTTT	CASSPSAGGTGELFF